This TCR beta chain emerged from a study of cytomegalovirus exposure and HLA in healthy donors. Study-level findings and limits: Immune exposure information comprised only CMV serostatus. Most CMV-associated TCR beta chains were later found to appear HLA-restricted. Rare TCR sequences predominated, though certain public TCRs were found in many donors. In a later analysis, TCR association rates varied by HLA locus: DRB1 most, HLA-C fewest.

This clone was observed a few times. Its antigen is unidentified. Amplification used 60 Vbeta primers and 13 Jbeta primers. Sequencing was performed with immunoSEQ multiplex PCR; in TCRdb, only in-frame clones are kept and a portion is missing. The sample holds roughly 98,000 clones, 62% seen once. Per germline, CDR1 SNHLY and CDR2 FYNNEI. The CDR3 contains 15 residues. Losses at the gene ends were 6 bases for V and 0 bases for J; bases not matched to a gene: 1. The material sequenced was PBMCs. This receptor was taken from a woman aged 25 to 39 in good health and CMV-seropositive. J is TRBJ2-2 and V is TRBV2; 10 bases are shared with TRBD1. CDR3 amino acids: CASRGQGANTGELFF. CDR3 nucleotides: TGTGCCAGCAGAGGACAGGGGGCGAACACCGGGGAGCTGTTTTTT.